Below, 25 T cell receptor beta chains from the same sample are listed, as sequenced in a study of T-cell memory formation after mild COVID-19. TCRdb passed the 5' RACE reads through MiXCR, listing each CDR3 protein once. The table includes approximately 290,000 distinct CDR3 sequences, around 15% detected once. The specimen sequenced was PBMCs or a T cell subset sorted from them (not recorded which). The receptor set was obtained from a man between 18 and 29 years old who had mild COVID-19 (a few samples of this study predate the infection). Cell type and time point are not known.

The chain employs TRBV10-3 and TRBJ2-1; TRBD2 matches 9 bases. CDR3 size: 15 residues. Per germline, CDR1 ENHRY and CDR2 SYGVKD. V lost 2 bases, J lost 7 bases, and 6 bases stayed unmatched. The CDR3 nucleotides are TGTGCCATCAGTGAGAGGGGCGGGGGGGCGAATGAGCAGTTCTTC. It encodes CAISERGGGANEQFF.

V usage is TRBV4-2 and J usage is TRBJ1-2; TRBD1 agrees at 8 bases. Germline V CDR1 and CDR2: LGHNA, YNFKEQ. This CDR3 has 15 residues. With V trimmed by 0 bases and J by 4 bases, 4 bases remained unmatched. The CDR3 reads CASSQEGQGGYGYTF. CDR3 bases: TGTGCCAGCAGCCAAGAAGGACAGGGTGGCTATGGCTACACCTTC.

This clonotype was found a few times. The chain recombines TRBV12-3 or TRBV12-4 with TRBJ2-3, with 9 bases fitting TRBD1. J gave up 4 bases and V 6 bases, and 2 bases lay outside the gene matches. There are 13 residues in the CDR3. CDR3 nucleotide sequence: TGTGCCAGCAGGGGACAGGGACCAGATACGCAGTATTTT. This translates into CASRGQGPDTQYF.

The chain joins TRBV3-1 to TRBJ1-1; 7 nucleotides line up with TRBD1. This CDR3 contains 17 residues. After removal of 5 bases from V and 0 bases from J, the junction contained 12 bases not matched to a gene. The V gene's germline CDR1 is LGHDT and CDR2 YNNKEL (reference sequence). The CDR3 nucleotides read TGTGCCAGCAGCGAACAGGGGAAAGCTTATTTGAACACTGAAGCTTTCTTT. It is translated as CASSEQGKAYLNTEAFF.

The chain has TRBV7-2 and TRBJ2-2, with unresolved D. Germline values: CDR1 SGHTA, CDR2 FQGNSA. Deletions cut 10 bases from V and 0 bases from J, with 12 bases between. This CDR3 region has 14 residues. The CDR3 coding sequence is TGTGCCACCGCCCTAATCGCGAACACCGGGGAGCTGTTTTTT. It is translated as CATALIANTGELFF.

This clonotype has just a few counts. The chain links TRBV11-2 to TRBJ1-1; TRBD1 is a possible D gene (5 bases). Trimming shortened V by 5 bases and J by 2 bases, and 12 bases separated the two germline ends. There are 14 residues in the CDR3. CDR1 SGHAT and CDR2 FQNNGV come from the germline V gene. The CDR3 sequence is CASSTGRDNTEAFF. CDR3 DNA: TGTGCCAGCAGCACCGGCCGGGACAACACTGAAGCTTTCTTT.

This clonotype was counted a few times. The V and J genes are TRBV6-5 and TRBJ2-3; D gene ambiguous. There are 15 residues in the CDR3. V was shortened by 6 bases and J by 4 bases, with 17 bases between the two germline ends. CDR1 and CDR2 (germline): MNHEY, SVGAGI. CDR3 residues: CASSSTLLQPDTQYF. The CDR3 DNA is TGTGCCAGCAGCTCAACACTACTACAGCCAGATACGCAGTATTTT.

The chain links TRBV30 to TRBJ2-5; D unresolved. There are 12 residues in the CDR3. Deletions cut 0 bases from V and 1 base from J, with 3 bases between. The V gene's germline CDR1 is GTSNPN and CDR2 SVGIG (reference sequence). The CDR3 reads CAWSVVQETQYF. The CDR3 DNA sequence: TGTGCCTGGAGTGTAGTCCAAGAGACCCAGTACTTC.

This clonotype was recorded a few times. The chain couples TRBV11-2 to TRBJ2-3, with unresolved D. CDR1 and CDR2 (germline): SGHAT, FQNNGV. Between the trimmed V and J ends, which lost 3 bases and 2 bases, there was a span of 15 bases. The CDR3 covers 16 residues. CDR3 bases: TGTGCCAGCAGCTTCGACGACGGCCTATACACAGATACGCAGTATTTT. Its protein product is CASSFDDGLYTDTQYF.

This clonotype has only a few counts. V is TRBV4-1 and J is TRBJ1-1; D gene uncertain. Trimming took off 0 bases at V and 4 bases at J, with 9 bases between the two ends. The CDR3 covers 14 residues. Per germline, CDR1 MGHRA and CDR2 YSYEKL. The CDR3 reads CASSQESGFTEAFF. CDR3 DNA: TGCGCCAGCAGCCAAGAATCGGGTTTCACTGAAGCTTTCTTT.

The genes are TRBV29-1 and TRBJ2-7; D possibly corresponds to TRBD1 (6 bases). Germline CDR1 is SQVTM and CDR2 is ANQGSEA. The CDR3 runs 14 residues. Trimming cost V 0 bases and J 5 bases, with 14 bases left between them. CDR3 amino acids: CSVEETGVEHEQYF. The DNA for the CDR3 is TGCAGCGTTGAAGAGACAGGTGTTGAGCACGAGCAGTACTTC.

The DNA of the CDR3 is TGTGCCAGCAGCCAAGATGTTGTGGTCCTAGCTAACTATGGCTACACCTTC. As protein: CASSQDVVVLANYGYTF. The chain employs TRBV3-1 and TRBJ1-2; D gene ambiguous. The CDR3 runs to 17 residues. Germline V lookup: CDR1 LGHDT, CDR2 YNNKEL (reference sequence). V was clipped by 0 bases and J by 0 bases, with 14 bases between them.

The chain uses TRBV5-1 and TRBJ1-2, with 9 bases lining up with TRBD1. The CDR3 covers 14 residues. V gave up 4 bases and J gave up 4 bases; unmatched junction bases: 5. Germline CDR1 reads SGHRS; CDR2 reads YFSETQ. CDR3 bases: TGCGCCAGCAGCACGGACAGGGGCCCCTATGGCTACACCTTC. This translates into CASSTDRGPYGYTF.

The rearrangement links TRBV5-6 to TRBJ1-2; no clear D gene. V lost 1 base to trimming and J lost 4 bases, with 11 bases between them. In germline, CDR1 is SGHDT, CDR2 YYEEEE. The CDR3 extends over 14 amino acids. Here the CDR3 reads CASSLRARGYGYTF. In DNA form, the CDR3 reads TGTGCCAGCAGCTTGAGGGCCCGTGGCTATGGCTACACCTTC.

V gene TRBV4-2 combines with J gene TRBJ2-7; D is unresolved. The germline CDR1 and CDR2 sequences are LGHNA and YNFKEQ. The CDR3 has 15 residues. V lost 0 bases, J lost 3 bases, and 12 bases lay in between. CDR3 region: CASSQDENSLYEQYF. The DNA of the CDR3 is TGTGCCAGCAGCCAAGATGAGAACAGCCTCTACGAGCAGTACTTC.

The chain couples TRBV4-2 to TRBJ1-1; D is unresolved. The germline CDR1 and CDR2 sequences are LGHNA and YNFKEQ. V was trimmed by 2 bases and J by 4 bases, leaving 11 bases between them. The CDR3 consists of 14 residues. CDR3 DNA: TGTGCCAGCAGCCAAACTGCGGCGAGCACTGAAGCTTTCTTT. Protein sequence: CASSQTAASTEAFF.

The table lists this clonotype with many counts. This sequence joins TRBV7-8 and TRBJ2-5; 8 bases are a match to TRBD1. V lost 3 bases, J lost 6 bases, and 3 bases stayed unmatched. The CDR3 covers 13 residues. CDR1 and CDR2 from the germline V gene are SGHVS and FQNEAQ. The CDR3 spells CASSFGQGKTQYF. The CDR3, as DNA: TGTGCCAGCAGCTTTGGACAGGGAAAGACCCAGTACTTC. Based on the CDR3 plus reference TRBV7-8 and TRBJ2-5, the full variable domain is GAGVSQSPRYKVAKRGQDVALRCDPISGHVSLFWYQQALGQGPEFLTYFQNEAQLDKSGLPSDRFFAERPEGSVSTLKIQRTQQEDSAVYLCASSFGQGKTQYFGPGTRLLVL.

The chain joins TRBV15 to TRBJ2-7, with D possibly called TRBD1 or TRBD2 (5 bases each). The germline V and J ends were trimmed by 2 bases and 2 bases, with 13 bases remaining between them. There are 15 residues in the CDR3. Germline V gene lookup returns CDR1 LNHNV and CDR2 YYDKDF (reference sequence). The CDR3: CATSRPGRAPYEQYF. Written as DNA, the CDR3 is TGTGCCACCAGCAGACCGGGACGGGCGCCCTACGAGCAGTACTTC. The full variable domain, in which reference TRBV15 and TRBJ2-7 provide the parts outside the CDR3, is DAMVIQNPRYQVTQFGKPVTLSCSQTLNHNVMYWYQQKSSQAPKLLFHYYDKDFNNEADTPDNFQSRRPNTSFCFLDIRSPGLGDTAMYLCATSRPGRAPYEQYFGPGTRLTVT.

This clonotype has only a few counts. This sequence joins TRBV27 and TRBJ2-7, with D unclear. Germline-derived CDR1 and CDR2 are MNHEY and SMNVEV (reference sequence). This CDR3 spans 15 amino acids. Trimming left V 2 bases short and J 0 bases short, with 11 bases between. CDR3 sequence: CASSLKPQSSYEQYF. The CDR3 nucleotides are TGTGCCAGCAGTTTAAAACCGCAAAGCTCCTACGAGCAGTACTTC.

V and J are TRBV28 and TRBJ2-7, with 9 bases aligning to TRBD1. After removal of 6 bases from V and 5 bases from J, the junction contained 8 bases not matched to a gene. There are 14 residues in the CDR3. Per germline, CDR1 MDHEN and CDR2 SYDVKM. The CDR3 DNA is TGTGCCAGCAGCGGAGGACAGGGGATTCACGAGCAGTACGTC. Residues: CASSGGQGIHEQYV.

The chain has TRBV6-5 and TRBJ2-3; possibly TRBD1 or TRBD2 for D (5 bases each). This CDR3 contains 16 residues. Germline assignment: CDR1 MNHEY and CDR2 SVGAGI. Between the trimmed V and J ends, which lost 4 bases and 5 bases, there was a span of 19 bases. In DNA form, the CDR3 reads TGTGCCAGCAGTTCCGTCATGGGGACGGACCAAGATACGCAGTATTTT. Encoded protein: CASSSVMGTDQDTQYF.

This clonotype was counted a few times. V gene TRBV23-1 combines with J gene TRBJ2-7, with TRBD2 as a possible D gene (6 bases). TRBV23-1 is an ORF; its function is uncertain. V shed 7 bases and J shed 5 bases, with 18 bases lying between them. The CDR3 has 14 amino acids. The CDR3 coding sequence is TGCGCCAGCACCCCACCGGGGAGGTCTAACGAGCAGTACTTC. Amino acids: CASTPPGRSNEQYF.

The chain carries TRBV7-3 and TRBJ2-5; D is uncertain. The CDR3 is 13 amino acids. Trimming removed 7 bases at V and 5 bases at J, with 14 bases between. Germline V gene lookup returns CDR1 SGHTA and CDR2 FQGTGA. As DNA, the CDR3 is TGTGCCAGCACCACCCCCGGATCCGAGACCCAGTACTTC. Amino acid sequence: CASTTPGSETQYF.

The sample holds a few counts of this clonotype. The chain employs TRBV7-6 and TRBJ2-6, with D perhaps TRBD2 (5 bases). Germline V lookup: CDR1 SGHVS, CDR2 FNYEAQ. Deletions cut 5 bases from V and 0 bases from J, with 11 bases between. There are 16 residues in the CDR3. The CDR3 sequence: CASSDGGSSGANVLTF. The CDR3 nucleotides read TGTGCCAGCAGCGACGGAGGTAGCTCTGGGGCCAACGTCCTGACTTTC. Supplemented by reference TRBV7-6 and TRBJ2-6, the full variable domain reads GAGVSQSPRYKVTKRGQDVALRCDPISGHVSLYWYRQALGQGPEFLTYFNYEAQQDKSGLPNDRFSAERPEGSISTLTIQRTEQRDSAMYRCASSDGGSSGANVLTFGAGSRLTVL.

The V and J genes are TRBV5-1 and TRBJ1-2; 7 bases are a match to TRBD1. With 0 bases clipped from V and 8 bases from J, the junction kept 16 bases outside the gene matches. Germline-derived CDR1 and CDR2 are SGHRS and YFSETQ. The CDR3 totals 17 residues. Here the CDR3 DNA reads TGCGCCAGCAGCTTGGGATTCGGGACAGCGGTAAGGGAAGGCTACACCTTC. It yields the protein CASSLGFGTAVREGYTF.